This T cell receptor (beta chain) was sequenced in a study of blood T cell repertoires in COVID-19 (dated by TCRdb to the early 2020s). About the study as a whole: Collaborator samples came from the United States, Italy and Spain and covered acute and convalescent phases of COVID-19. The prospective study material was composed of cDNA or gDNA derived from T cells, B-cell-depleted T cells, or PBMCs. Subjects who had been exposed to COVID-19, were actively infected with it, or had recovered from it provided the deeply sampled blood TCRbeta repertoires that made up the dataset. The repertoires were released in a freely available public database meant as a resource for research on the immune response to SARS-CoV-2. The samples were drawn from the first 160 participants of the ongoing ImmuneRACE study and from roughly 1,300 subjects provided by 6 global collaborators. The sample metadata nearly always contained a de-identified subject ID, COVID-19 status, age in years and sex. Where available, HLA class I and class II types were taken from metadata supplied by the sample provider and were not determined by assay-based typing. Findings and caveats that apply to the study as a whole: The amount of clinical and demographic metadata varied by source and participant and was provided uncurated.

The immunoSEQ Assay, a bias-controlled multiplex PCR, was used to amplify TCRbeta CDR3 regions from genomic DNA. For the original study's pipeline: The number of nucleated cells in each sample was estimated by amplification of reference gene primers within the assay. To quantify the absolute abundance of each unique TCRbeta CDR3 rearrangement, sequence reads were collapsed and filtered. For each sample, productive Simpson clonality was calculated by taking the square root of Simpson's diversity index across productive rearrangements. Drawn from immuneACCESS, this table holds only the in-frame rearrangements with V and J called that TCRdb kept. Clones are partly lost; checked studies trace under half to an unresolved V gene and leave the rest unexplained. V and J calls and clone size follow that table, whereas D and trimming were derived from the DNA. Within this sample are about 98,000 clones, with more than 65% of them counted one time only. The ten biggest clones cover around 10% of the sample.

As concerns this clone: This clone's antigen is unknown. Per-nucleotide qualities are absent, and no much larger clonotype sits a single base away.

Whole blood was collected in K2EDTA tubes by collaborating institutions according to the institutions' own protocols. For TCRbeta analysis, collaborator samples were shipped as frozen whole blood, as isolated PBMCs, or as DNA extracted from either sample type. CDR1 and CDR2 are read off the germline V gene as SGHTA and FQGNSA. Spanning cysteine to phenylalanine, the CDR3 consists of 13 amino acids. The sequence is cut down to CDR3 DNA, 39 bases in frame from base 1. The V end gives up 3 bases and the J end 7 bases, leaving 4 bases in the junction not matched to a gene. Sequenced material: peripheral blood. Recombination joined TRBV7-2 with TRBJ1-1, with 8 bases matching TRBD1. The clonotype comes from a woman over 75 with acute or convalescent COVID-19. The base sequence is TGTGCCAGCAGCTTCAGGGGGCTAGGTGAAGCTTTCTTT. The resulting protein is CASSFRGLGEAFF.